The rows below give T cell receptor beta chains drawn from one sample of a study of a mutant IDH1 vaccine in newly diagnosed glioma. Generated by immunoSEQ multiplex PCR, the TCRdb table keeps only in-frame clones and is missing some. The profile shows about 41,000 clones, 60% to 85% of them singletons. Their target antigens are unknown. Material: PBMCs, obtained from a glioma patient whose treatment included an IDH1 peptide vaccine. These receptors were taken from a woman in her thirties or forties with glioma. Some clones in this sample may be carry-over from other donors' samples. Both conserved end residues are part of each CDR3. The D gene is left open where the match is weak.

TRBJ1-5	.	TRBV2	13	CASRQDSNQPQHF
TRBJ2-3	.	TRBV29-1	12	CSVDASTDTQYF
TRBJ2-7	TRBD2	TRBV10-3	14	CAIRRSGTAYEQYF
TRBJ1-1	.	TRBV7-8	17	CASSLALRQSMNTEAFF
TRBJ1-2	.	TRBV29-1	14	CSVGGGGAQGGYTF
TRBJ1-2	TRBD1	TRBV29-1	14	CSGEVWTGEHGYTF
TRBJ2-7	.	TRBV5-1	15	CASSLDRILRNEQYF
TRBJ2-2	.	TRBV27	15	CASFTLGEYTGELFF
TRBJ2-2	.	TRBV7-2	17	CASSREPGPYSTGELFF
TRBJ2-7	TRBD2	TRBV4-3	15	CASSPSSGSSYEQYF
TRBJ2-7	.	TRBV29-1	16	CSVEDPASGRSYEQYF
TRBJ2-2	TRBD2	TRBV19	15	CASIPSGRNTGELFF
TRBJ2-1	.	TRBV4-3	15	CASSQANLQWNEQFF
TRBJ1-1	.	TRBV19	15	CASSISGVPITEAFF
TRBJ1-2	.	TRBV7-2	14	CASNPGQPVYGYTF
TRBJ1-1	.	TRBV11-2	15	CASSSAGAVNTEAFF
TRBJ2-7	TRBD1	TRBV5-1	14	CASSRDRDFGEQYF
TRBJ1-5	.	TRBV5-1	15	CASSLDAGSNQPQHF
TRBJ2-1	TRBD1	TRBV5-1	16	CASSLVGGTGGNEQFF
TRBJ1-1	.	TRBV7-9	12	CASSLEATEAFF
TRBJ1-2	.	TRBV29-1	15	CSVDGGGSGYYGYTF
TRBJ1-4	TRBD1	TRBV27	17	CASSLYSDRGGNEKLFF
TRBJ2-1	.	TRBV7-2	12	CASSYGANEQFF
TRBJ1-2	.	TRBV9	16	CASSRNVVGGLYGYTF
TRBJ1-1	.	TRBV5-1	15	CASSRGGGGNTEAFF
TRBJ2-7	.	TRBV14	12	CASGRKLYEQYF
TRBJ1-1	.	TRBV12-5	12	CASGFRNTEAFF
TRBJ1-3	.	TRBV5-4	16	CASSLTRELGGNTIYF
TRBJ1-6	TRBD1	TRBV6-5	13	CASRNRGNSPLHF
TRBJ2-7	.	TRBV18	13	CASSPPTGSEQYF
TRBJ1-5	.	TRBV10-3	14	CAIRAWGNNQPQHF
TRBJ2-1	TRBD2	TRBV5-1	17	CASMGLAGASSYNEQFF
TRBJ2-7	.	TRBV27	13	CASSSRVAYEQYF
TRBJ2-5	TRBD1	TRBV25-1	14	CASSRTGAQETQYF
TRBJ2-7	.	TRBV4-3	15	CASSQQNTGTYEQYF
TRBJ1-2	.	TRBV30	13	CAWSGRRDHGYTF
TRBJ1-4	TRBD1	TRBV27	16	CASRTRGQGLNEKLFF
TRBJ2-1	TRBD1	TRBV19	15	CASSSWGQNYNEQFF
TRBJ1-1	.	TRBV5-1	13	CASSWGGSPEAFF
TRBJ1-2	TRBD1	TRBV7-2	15	CASSLGPRTGNGYTF
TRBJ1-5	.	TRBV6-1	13	CASSEMGGQPQHF
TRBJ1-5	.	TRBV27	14	CASSLSRGGQPQHF